The sequence of this T cell receptor beta chain was determined in a study of blood T cell repertoires in COVID-19. This clone appeared a single time. The method was immunoSEQ multiplex PCR; TCRdb's version includes in-frame clones alone and lacks a portion of them. Of 150,000 to 200,000 clones in the sample, 70% to 90% are singletons; the top ten hold under 2%. The CDR3 is 13 residues long. Germline V lookup: CDR1 GTSNPN, CDR2 SVGIG (reference sequence). Trimming removed 3 bases from V and 3 bases from J, with 9 bases in between. The clonotype comes from a man between 18 and 35 years old who had recovered from COVID-19. The gene calls are TRBV30 and TRBJ1-5, with a weak D call TRBD1 (6 bases). Specimen: peripheral blood. In DNA, the CDR3 is TGTGCCTGGAGGGACAGCCCCAATCAGCCCCAGCATTTT. This translates into CAWRDSPNQPQHF.